A single sample gave rise to the 3 T cell receptor beta chains below, sequenced in a study of blood T cell repertoires in COVID-19. Generated by immunoSEQ multiplex PCR, the TCRdb table keeps only in-frame clones and is missing some. Of around 250,000 clones in the sample, 83% were seen once. Sequencing was done on a sample of peripheral blood. The source is an older man with acute or convalescent COVID-19.

The chain employs TRBV19 and TRBJ1-2; TRBD1 matches 8 bases. The length of the CDR3 is 12 residues. The ends lost 10 bases at V and 8 bases at J; junction bases unmatched: 9. The germline CDR1 and CDR2 sequences are LNHDA and SQIVND (reference sequence). CDR3 bases: TGTGCCACCATGGACAGGGCAGTGGGCTACACCTTC. As protein: CATMDRAVGYTF.

This clone was recorded once. The chain has TRBV5-1 and TRBJ2-7; 9 bases match TRBD1. Germline trimming cut 0 bases from V and 5 bases from J; bases unmatched to any gene: 9. Germline V gene data show CDR1 as SGHRS and CDR2 as YFSETQ. The CDR3 runs to 16 residues. CDR3 coding DNA: TGCGCCAGCAGCTTGGAACTTGGGACAGGGTTCCACGAGCAGTACTTC. Residues: CASSLELGTGFHEQYF.

The gene calls are TRBV5-1 and TRBJ1-3, with D tentatively TRBD1 (6 bases). V gave up 2 bases and J gave up 2 bases, with 8 bases separating them. The length of the CDR3 is 14 residues. CDR1 is SGHRS, CDR2 YFSETQ, per germline. The DNA of the CDR3 is TGCGCCAGCAGCTTAACAGGGACTGGAAACACCATATATTTT. Its translation: CASSLTGTGNTIYF.